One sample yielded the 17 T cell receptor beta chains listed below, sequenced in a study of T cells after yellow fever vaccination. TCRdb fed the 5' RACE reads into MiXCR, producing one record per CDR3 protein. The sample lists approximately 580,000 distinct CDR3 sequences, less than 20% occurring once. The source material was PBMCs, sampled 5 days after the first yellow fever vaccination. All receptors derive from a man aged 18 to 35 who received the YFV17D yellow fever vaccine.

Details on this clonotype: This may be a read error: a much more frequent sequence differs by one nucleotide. The CDR3 loop is CASSERVREQFF. In DNA, the CDR3 is TGTGCCAGCAGCGAAAGGGTGCGTGAGCAGTTCTTC. The chain couples TRBV7-9 to TRBJ2-1; D is unclear. The germline gives CDR1 SEHNR, CDR2 FQNEAQ (reference sequence). This CDR3 region has 12 residues. The ends were cut back, 5 bases at V and 9 bases at J, with 11 bases in the middle.

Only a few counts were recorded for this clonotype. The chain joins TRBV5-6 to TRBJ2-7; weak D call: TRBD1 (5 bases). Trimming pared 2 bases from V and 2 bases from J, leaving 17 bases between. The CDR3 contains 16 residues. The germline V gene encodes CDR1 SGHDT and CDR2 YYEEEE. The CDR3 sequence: CASSFHRTHRPYEQYF. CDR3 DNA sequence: TGTGCCAGCAGCTTTCATCGGACACATAGACCCTACGAGCAGTACTTC.

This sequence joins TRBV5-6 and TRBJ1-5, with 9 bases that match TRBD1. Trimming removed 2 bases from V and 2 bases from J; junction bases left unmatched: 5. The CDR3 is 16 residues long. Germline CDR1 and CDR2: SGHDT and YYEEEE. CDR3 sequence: CASSLSGTGRNQPQHF. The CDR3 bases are TGTGCCAGCAGCTTATCCGGGACAGGGCGCAATCAGCCCCAGCATTTT.

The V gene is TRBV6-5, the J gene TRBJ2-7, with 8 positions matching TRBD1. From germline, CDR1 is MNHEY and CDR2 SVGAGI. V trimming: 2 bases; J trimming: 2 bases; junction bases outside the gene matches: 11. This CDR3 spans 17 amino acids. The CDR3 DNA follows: TGTGCCAGCAGTTACCGGGCCGGACAGGGCCTAACCTACGAGCAGTACTTC. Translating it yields CASSYRAGQGLTYEQYF.

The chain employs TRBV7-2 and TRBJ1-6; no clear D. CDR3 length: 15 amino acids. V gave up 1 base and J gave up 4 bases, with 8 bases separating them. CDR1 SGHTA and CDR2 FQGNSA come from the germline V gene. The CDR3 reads CASSLETGYNSPLHF. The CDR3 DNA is TGTGCCAGCAGCTTAGAAACGGGTTATAATTCACCCCTCCACTTT.

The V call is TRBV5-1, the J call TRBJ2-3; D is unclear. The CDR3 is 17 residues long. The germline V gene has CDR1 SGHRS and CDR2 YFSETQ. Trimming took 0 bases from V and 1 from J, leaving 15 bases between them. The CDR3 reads CASSLDGRVIGTDTQYF. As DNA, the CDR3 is TGCGCCAGCAGCTTGGACGGACGGGTCATAGGCACAGATACGCAGTATTTT.

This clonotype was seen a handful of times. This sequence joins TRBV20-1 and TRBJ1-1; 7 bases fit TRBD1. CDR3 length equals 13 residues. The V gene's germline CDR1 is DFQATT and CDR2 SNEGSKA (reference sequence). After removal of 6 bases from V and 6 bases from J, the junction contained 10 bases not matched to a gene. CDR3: CSAESTGKAEAFF. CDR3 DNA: TGCAGTGCCGAATCGACAGGGAAGGCTGAAGCTTTCTTT.

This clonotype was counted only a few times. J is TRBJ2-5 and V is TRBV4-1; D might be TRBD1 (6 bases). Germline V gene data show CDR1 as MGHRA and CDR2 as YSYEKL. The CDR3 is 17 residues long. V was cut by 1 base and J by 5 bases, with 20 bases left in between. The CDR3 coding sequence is TGCGCCAGCAGCCAAGCTGGACAGTCGTTTTCTATGGAGACCCAGTACTTC. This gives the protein CASSQAGQSFSMETQYF.

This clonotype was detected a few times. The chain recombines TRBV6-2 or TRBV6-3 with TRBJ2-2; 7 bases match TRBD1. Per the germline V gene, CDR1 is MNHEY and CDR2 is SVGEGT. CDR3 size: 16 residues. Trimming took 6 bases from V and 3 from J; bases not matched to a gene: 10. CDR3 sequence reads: CASSDLHRGYTGELFF. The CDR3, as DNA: TGTGCCAGCAGCGACCTTCACAGGGGATACACCGGGGAGCTGTTTTTT.

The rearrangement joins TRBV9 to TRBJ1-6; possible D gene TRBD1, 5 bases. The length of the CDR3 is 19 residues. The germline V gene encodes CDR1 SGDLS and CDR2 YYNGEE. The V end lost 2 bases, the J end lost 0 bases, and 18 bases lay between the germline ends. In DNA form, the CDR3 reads TGTGCCAGCAGCGTCGAGGATGGGGACGGGAGCTCCTATAATTCACCCCTCCACTTT. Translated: CASSVEDGDGSSYNSPLHF.

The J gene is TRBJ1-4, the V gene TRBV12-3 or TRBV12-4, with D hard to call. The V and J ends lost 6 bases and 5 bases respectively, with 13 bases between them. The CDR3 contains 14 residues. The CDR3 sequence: CASRPWAENEKLFF. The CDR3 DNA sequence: TGTGCCAGCAGACCCTGGGCGGAGAATGAAAAACTGTTTTTT.

The CDR3 DNA sequence: TGTGCCAGCAGGCATCACAGGGCCGGGGGTTACAATGAGCAGTTCTTC. It specifies CASRHHRAGGYNEQFF. The chain combines TRBV6-2 or TRBV6-3 with TRBJ2-1; the D call may be TRBD1 or TRBD2 (6 bases each). The CDR3 is 16 residues long. Looked up from germline, CDR1 is MNHEY and CDR2 is SVGEGT. The ends were cut back, 6 bases at V and 4 bases at J, with 19 bases in the middle.

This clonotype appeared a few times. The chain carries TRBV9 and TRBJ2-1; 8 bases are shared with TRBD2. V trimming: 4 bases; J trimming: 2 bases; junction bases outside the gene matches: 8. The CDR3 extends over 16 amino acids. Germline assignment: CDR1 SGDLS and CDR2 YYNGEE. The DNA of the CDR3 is TGTGCCAGCAGCCCAGGCGGGGGGTCCCCCTACAATGAGCAGTTCTTC. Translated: CASSPGGGSPYNEQFF.

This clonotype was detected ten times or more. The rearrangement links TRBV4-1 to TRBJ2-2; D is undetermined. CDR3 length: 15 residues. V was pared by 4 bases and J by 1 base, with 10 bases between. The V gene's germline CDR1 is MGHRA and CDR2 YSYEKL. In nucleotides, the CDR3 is TGCGCCAGCAGCCCGCCAGGTCTGAACACCGGGGAGCTGTTTTTT. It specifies CASSPPGLNTGELFF.

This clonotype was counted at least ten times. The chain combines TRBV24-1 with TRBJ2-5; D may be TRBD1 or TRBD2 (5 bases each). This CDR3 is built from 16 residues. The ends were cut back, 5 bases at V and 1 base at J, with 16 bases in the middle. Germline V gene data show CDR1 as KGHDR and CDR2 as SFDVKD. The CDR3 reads CATSASRWGSQETQYF. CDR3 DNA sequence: TGTGCCACCAGTGCGTCCCGGTGGGGGAGCCAAGAGACCCAGTACTTC.

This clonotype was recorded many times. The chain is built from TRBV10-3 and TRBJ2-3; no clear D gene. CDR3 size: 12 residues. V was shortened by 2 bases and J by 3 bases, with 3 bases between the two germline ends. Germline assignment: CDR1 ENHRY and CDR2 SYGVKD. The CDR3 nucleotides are TGTGCCATCAGTGAGGGGACAGATACGCAGTATTTT. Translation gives CAISEGTDTQYF.

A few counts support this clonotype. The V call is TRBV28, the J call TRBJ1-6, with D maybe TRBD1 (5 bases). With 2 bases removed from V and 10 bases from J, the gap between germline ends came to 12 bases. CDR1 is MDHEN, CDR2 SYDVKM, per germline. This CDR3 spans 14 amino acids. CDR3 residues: CASSLLGTQSPLHF. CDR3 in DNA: TGTGCCAGCAGTTTACTTGGGACTCAATCACCCCTCCACTTT.